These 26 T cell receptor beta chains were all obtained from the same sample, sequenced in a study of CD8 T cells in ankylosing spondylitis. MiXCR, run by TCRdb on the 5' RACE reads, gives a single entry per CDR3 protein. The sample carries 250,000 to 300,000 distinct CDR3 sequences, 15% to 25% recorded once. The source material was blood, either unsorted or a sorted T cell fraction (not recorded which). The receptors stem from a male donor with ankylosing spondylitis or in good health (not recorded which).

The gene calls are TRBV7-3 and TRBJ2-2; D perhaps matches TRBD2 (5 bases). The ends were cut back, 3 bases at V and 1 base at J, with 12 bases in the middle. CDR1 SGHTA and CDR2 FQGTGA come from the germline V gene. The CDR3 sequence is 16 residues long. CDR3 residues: CASSFLSGMNTGELFF. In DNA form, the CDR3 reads TGTGCCAGCAGCTTTCTAAGCGGAATGAACACCGGGGAGCTGTTTTTT.

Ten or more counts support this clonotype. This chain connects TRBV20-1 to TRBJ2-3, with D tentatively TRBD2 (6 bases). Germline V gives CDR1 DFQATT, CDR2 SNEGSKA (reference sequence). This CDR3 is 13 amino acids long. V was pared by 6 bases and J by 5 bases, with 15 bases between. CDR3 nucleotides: TGCAGTGCCACCGCGGGGCGGGGAGATACGCAGTATTTT. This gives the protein CSATAGRGDTQYF.

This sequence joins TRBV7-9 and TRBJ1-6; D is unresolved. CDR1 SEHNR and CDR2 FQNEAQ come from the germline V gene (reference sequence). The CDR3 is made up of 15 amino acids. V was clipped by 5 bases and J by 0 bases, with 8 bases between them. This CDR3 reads CASSGGNSYNSPLHF. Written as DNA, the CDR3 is TGTGCCAGCAGCGGCGGGAACTCCTATAATTCACCCCTCCACTTT.

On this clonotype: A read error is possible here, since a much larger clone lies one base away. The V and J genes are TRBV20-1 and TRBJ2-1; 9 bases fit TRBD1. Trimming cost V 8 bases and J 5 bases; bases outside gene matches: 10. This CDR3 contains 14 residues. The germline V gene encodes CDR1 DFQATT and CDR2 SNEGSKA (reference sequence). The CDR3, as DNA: TGCAGTACTATACCGGGACAGGGTAACAATGAGCAGTTCTTC. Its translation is CSTIPGQGNNEQFF.

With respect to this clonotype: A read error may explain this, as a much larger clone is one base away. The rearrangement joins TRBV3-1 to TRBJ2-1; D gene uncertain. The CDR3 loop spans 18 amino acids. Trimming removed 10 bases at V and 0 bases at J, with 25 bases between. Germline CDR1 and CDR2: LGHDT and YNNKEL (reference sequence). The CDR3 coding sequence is TGTGCCATCAGTCACCCTCCGGGTAGCCCTAGCTCCTACAATGAGCAGTTCTTC. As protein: CAISHPPGSPSSYNEQFF.

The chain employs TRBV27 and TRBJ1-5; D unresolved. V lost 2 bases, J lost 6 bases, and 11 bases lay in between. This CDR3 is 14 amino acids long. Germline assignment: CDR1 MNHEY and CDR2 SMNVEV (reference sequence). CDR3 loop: CASSLVEGGQPQHF. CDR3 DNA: TGTGCCAGCAGTTTAGTAGAAGGAGGTCAGCCCCAGCATTTT.

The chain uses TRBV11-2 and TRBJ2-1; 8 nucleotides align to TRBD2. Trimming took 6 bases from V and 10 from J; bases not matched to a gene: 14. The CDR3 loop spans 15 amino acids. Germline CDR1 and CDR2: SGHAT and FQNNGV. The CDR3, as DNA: TGTGCCAGCAGGATTACCAGCTTTTTAGCGGGAGAGCAGTTCTTC. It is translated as CASRITSFLAGEQFF. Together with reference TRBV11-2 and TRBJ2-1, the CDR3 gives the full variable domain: EAGVAQSPRYKIIEKRQSVAFWCNPISGHATLYWYQQILGQGPKLLIQFQNNGVVDDSQLPKDRFSAERLKGVDSTLKIQPAKLEDSAVYLCASRITSFLAGEQFFGPGTRLTVL.

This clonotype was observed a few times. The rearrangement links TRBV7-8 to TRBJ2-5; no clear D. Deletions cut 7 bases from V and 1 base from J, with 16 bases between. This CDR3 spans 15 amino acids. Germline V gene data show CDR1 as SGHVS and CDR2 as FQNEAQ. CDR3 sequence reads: CASINASPAQETQYF. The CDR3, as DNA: TGTGCCAGCATCAACGCTTCTCCGGCCCAAGAGACCCAGTACTTC. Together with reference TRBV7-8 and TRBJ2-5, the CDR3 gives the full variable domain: GAGVSQSPRYKVAKRGQDVALRCDPISGHVSLFWYQQALGQGPEFLTYFQNEAQLDKSGLPSDRFFAERPEGSVSTLKIQRTQQEDSAVYLCASINASPAQETQYFGPGTRLLVL.

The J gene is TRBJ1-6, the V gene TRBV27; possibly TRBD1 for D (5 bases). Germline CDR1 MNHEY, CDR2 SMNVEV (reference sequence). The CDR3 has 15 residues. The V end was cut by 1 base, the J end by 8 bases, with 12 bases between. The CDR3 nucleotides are TGTGCCAGCAGTTTATTGCGGGGCAATGATTCACCCCTCCACTTT. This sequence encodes CASSLLRGNDSPLHF.

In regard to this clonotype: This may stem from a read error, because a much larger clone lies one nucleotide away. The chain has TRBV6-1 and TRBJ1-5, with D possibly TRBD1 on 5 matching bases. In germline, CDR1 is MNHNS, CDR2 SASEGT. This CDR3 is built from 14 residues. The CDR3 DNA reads TGTGTCAGCAGCGTCAGGGTTGGCAATCAGCCCCAGCATTTT. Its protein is CVSSVRVGNQPQHF.

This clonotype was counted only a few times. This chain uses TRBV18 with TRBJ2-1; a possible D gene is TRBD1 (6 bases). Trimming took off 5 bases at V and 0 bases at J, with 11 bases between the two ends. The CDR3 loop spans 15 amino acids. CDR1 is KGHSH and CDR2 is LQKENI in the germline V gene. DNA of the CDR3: TGTGCCAGCTCATCCGGGACAAGCTCCTACAATGAGCAGTTCTTC. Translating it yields CASSSGTSSYNEQFF.

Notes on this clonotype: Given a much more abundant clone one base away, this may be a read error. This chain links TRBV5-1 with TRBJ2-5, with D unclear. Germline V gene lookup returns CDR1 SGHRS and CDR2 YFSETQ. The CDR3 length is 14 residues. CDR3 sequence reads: CTSSYQPGRETQYF. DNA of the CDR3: TGCACCAGCAGCTACCAACCAGGAAGAGAGACCCAGTACTTC.

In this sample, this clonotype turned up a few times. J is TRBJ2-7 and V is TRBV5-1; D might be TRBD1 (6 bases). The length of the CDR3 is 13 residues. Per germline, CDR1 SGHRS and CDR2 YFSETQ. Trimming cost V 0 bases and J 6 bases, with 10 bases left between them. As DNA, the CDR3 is TGCGCCAGCAGCTTGGGTTCAGGGGCCGAGCAGTACGTC. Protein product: CASSLGSGAEQYV.

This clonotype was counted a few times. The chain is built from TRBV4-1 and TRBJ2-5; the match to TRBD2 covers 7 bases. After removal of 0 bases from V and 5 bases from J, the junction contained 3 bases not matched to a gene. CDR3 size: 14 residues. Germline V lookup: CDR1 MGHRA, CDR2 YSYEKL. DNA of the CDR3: TGCGCCAGCAGCCAAGAGCGGCGGGAGGAGACCCAGTACTTC. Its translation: CASSQERREETQYF.

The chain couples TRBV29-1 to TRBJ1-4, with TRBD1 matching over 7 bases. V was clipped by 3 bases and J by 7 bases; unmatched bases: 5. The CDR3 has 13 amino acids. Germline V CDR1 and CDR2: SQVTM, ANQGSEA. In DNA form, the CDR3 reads TGCAGCGTTGAGGGGGACAGCCGTGAAAAACTGTTTTTT. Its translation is CSVEGDSREKLFF.

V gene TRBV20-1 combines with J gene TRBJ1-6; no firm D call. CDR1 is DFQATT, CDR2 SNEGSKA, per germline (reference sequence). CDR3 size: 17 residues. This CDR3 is CCLTMGPIVGLGSPLHF. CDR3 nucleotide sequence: TGCTGTTTGACTATGGGTCCCATAGTGGGCTTGGGTTCACCCCTCCACTTT.

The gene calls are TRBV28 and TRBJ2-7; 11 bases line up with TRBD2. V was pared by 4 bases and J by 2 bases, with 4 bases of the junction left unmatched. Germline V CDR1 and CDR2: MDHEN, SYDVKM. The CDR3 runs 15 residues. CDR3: CASSWSSGRTYEQYV. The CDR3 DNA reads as TGTGCCAGCAGTTGGTCTAGCGGGAGGACCTACGAGCAGTACGTC.

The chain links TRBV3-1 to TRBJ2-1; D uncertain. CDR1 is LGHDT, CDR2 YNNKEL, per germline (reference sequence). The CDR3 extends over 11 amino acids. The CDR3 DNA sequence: TGTGTCACCCTAAAATACAATGAGCAGTTCTTC. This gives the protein CVTLKYNEQFF.

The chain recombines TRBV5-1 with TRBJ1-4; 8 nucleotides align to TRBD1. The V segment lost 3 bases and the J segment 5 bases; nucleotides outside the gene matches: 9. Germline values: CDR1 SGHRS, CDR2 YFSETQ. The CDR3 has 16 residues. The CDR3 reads CASSSFGTGGNEKLFF. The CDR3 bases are TGCGCCAGCAGCTCCTTCGGAACAGGGGGGAATGAAAAACTGTTTTTT.

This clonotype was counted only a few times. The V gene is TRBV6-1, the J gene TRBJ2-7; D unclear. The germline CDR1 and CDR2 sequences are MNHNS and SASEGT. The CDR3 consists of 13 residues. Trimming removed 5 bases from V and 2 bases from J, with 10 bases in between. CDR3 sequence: CASSRGLTYEQYV. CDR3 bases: TGTGCCAGCAGTCGCGGCCTTACCTACGAGCAGTACGTC.

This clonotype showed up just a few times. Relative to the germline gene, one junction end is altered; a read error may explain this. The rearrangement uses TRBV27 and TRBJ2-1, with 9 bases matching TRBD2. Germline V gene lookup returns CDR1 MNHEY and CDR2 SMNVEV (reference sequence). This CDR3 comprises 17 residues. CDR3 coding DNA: TGTGCCAGCAGTTTATCGGGCGGGAGGGCCTACTACGATGAGCAGTTCTTC. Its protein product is CASSLSGGRAYYDEQFF.

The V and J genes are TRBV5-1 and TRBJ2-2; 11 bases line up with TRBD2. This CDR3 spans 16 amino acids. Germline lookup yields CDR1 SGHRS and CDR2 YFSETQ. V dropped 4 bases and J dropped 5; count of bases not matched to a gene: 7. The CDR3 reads CASSRLGLAETGELFF. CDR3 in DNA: TGCGCCAGCAGCCGCCTGGGACTAGCGGAAACCGGGGAGCTGTTTTTT.

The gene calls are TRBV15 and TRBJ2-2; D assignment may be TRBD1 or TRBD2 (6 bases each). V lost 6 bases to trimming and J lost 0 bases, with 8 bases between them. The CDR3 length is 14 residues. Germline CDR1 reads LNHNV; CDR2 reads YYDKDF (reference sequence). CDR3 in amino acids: CATRGGSNTGELFF. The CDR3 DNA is TGTGCCACCAGAGGGGGGTCGAACACCGGGGAGCTGTTTTTT.

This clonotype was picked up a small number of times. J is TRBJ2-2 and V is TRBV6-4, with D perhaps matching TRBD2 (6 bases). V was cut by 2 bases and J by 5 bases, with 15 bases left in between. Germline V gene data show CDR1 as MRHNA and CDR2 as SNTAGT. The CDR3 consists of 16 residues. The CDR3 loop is CASSDNPGRGTGELFF. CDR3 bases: TGTGCCAGCAGTGACAACCCCGGGAGAGGTACCGGGGAGCTGTTTTTT.

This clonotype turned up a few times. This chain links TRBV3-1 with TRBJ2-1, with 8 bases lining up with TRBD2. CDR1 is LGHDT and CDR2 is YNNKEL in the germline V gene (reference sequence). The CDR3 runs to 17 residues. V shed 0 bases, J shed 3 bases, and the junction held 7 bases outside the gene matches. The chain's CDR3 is CASSQERREAYYNEQFF. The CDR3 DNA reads TGTGCCAGCAGCCAAGAACGGCGGGAGGCCTACTACAATGAGCAGTTCTTC.

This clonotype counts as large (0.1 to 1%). The CDR3 sequence: CASSETGSSGNTIYF. As DNA, the CDR3 is TGTGCCAGCAGCGAGACGGGAAGCTCTGGAAACACCATATATTTT. This sequence joins TRBV12-3 or TRBV12-4 and TRBJ1-3; D not certain. The CDR3 length is 15 residues. Deletions cut 6 bases from V and 0 bases from J, with 12 bases between.